This T cell receptor beta chain was recovered during a study of regulatory T cells in long-lasting Graves disease. Study-level information: It was over 5 years of antithyroid drugs, with positive TSH receptor antibodies, that meant persistent Graves' disease. Study-wide findings and caveats: Persistent Graves' patients showed reduced TCR diversity versus newly diagnosed patients. Under persistent disease, TRBV28, TRBJ1-2 and TRBJ2-5 were used preferentially. Having few samples may have compromised the accuracy.

Time point indicated: persistent/refractory GD, antithyroid drugs over 5 years with positive TRAb. Making the TCR library involved RNA that had been extracted from PBMCs. CDR1 SGHVS and CDR2 FQNEAQ come from the germline V gene. CDR3 size: 12 residues. Trimming stripped 3 bases from V and 7 bases from J, with 9 bases between. With iRepertoire HTBI primers and Arm-PCR of CDR3 regions, TCR beta libraries were built. One entry per CDR3 protein, called by TCRdb with MiXCR from the multiplex PCR reads. The repertoire holds about 430,000 distinct CDR3 sequences, with roughly 21% as singletons. Worth noting for this clonotype: The antigen remains unidentified.

The V gene is TRBV7-8, the J gene TRBJ1-2, with D unclear. The specimen was peripheral blood mononuclear cells (PBMCs), collected when the disease was refractory, from a patient treated with antithyroid drugs. The clonotype comes from a female donor with Graves disease. The CDR3 loop reads CASSFGHFGYTF. The CDR3 coding sequence is TGTGCCAGCAGCTTTGGGCACTTTGGCTACACCTTC. Full variable domain (rest looked up from reference TRBV7-8 and TRBJ1-2): GAGVSQSPRYKVAKRGQDVALRCDPISGHVSLFWYQQALGQGPEFLTYFQNEAQLDKSGLPSDRFFAERPEGSVSTLKIQRTQQEDSAVYLCASSFGHFGYTFGSGTRLTVV.